This entry is about one T cell receptor (beta chain). Its antigen is as yet unknown. MiXCR, run by TCRdb on the RT-PCR reads, gives a single entry per CDR3 protein. The table has around 180,000 distinct CDR3 sequences, 9.2% seen once; the top ten hold roughly a tenth. The data were obtained in a study of response to subunit inactivated influenza vaccine. Study findings and constraints: Each seasonal influenza vaccination, the authors suggested, recruits few new T cells.

The CDR3 has 17 amino acids. Germline V gene lookup returns CDR1 SEHNR and CDR2 FQNEAQ (reference sequence). The trim removed 0 bases at V and 1 base at J, leaving 5 bases unmatched. The J gene is TRBJ2-7, the V gene TRBV7-9; 11 positions agree with TRBD1. The specimen comprised non-naive T cells sorted from PBMCs, sampled on the day of vaccination. The receptor was derived from a man aged 50 or older who received an inactivated influenza vaccine. CDR3 region: CASSLAPGQGESYEQYF. CDR3 DNA sequence: TGTGCCAGCAGCTTAGCGCCGGGACAGGGGGAATCCTACGAGCAGTACTTC.